A selection of T cell receptor beta chains follows, all from one sample in a study of vaccination effects on CD4 cells after COVID-19. Antigens for these TCRs are unknown. The repertoire was sequenced with immunoSEQ multiplex PCR; TCRdb's copy has only in-frame clones and lacks some. In the table there are fewer than 35,000 clones, under 85% of which are singletons. The starting material was CD4+ T cells from PBMCs cultured with a peptide pool, obtained before COVID-19 vaccination. These receptors originate from a human donor who had a prior SARS-CoV-2 infection. The CDR3 runs from the conserved cysteine through the conserved F or W. Fields, in order: D gene, J gene, clone size, V gene, CDR3 protein, CDR3 DNA. The D gene is left open where the match is weak. Expanded clones get a size class; other rows say once, few or many, or leave the size out.

D: NA
J: TRBJ1-6
size: few
V: TRBV6-1
CDR3: CASSDGYANYNSPLHF
DNA: TGTGCCAGCAGTGACGGTTACGCCAACTATAATTCACCCCTCCACTTT

D: NA
J: TRBJ1-3
size: NA
V: TRBV2
CDR3: CASSESPGNTIYF
DNA: TGTGCCAGCAGTGAATCTCCTGGAAACACCATATATTTT

D: TRBD1
J: TRBJ1-1
size: NA
V: TRBV5-4
CDR3: CASSQRTGNGKGYGTEAFF
DNA: TGTGCCAGCAGCCAAAGGACAGGGAATGGGAAGGGGTATGGCACTGAAGCTTTCTTT

D: TRBD2
J: TRBJ2-7
size: NA
V: TRBV5-6
CDR3: CASSLKRGGYEQYF
DNA: TGTGCCAGCAGCCTAAAACGGGGGGGCTACGAGCAGTACTTC

D: NA
J: TRBJ1-6
size: few
V: TRBV5-4
CDR3: CASSRSGGTDNSPLHF
DNA: TGTGCCAGCAGCAGGAGTGGGGGAACCGATAATTCACCCCTCCACTTT

D: NA
J: TRBJ1-2
size: NA
V: TRBV5-1
CDR3: CASSLAGAAGGGYTF
DNA: TGCGCCAGCAGCTTAGCAGGGGCCGCTGGAGGTGGCTACACCTTC

D: NA
J: TRBJ2-4
size: NA
V: TRBV4-2
CDR3: CASSQVSSALAKNIQYF
DNA: TGTGCCAGCAGCCAAGTTTCTAGCGCCCTAGCCAAAAACATTCAGTACTTC

D: TRBD2
J: TRBJ2-5
size: NA
V: TRBV7-2
CDR3: CASSQSGALETQYF
DNA: TGTGCCAGCTCCCAGAGCGGGGCCCTTGAGACCCAGTACTTC

D: NA
J: TRBJ1-5
size: few
V: TRBV24-1
CDR3: CATSDLPSNQPQHF
DNA: TGTGCCACCAGTGATTTGCCAAGCAATCAGCCCCAGCATTTT

D: NA
J: TRBJ1-2
size: NA
V: TRBV2
CDR3: CASSEFANRVGGYTF
DNA: TGTGCCAGCAGTGAATTCGCGAATCGCGTGGGGGGCTACACCTTC

D: TRBD1
J: TRBJ2-7
size: NA
V: TRBV6-5
CDR3: CASSTIRQGTYEQYF
DNA: TGTGCCAGCAGTACGATCAGACAGGGAACCTACGAGCAGTACTTC

D: TRBD1
J: TRBJ2-1
size: NA
V: TRBV4-1
CDR3: CASSPRGLGMSEQFF
DNA: TGCGCCAGCAGCCCAAGGGGGCTTGGTATGTCTGAGCAGTTCTTC

D: TRBD1
J: TRBJ1-2
size: NA
V: TRBV27
CDR3: CASSLFGILGQRGEGYTF
DNA: TGTGCCAGCAGTTTATTTGGCATTTTGGGACAGAGGGGCGAGGGCTACACCTTC

D: TRBD2
J: TRBJ2-3
size: NA
V: TRBV30
CDR3: CACDQRGGQDTQYF
DNA: TGTGCCTGCGACCAGCGGGGGGGCCAAGATACGCAGTATTTT

D: TRBD1
J: TRBJ2-7
size: few
V: TRBV25-1
CDR3: CASSRGRAYEQYF
DNA: TGTGCCAGCAGCAGGGGGCGCGCCTACGAGCAGTACTTC

D: NA
J: TRBJ2-2
size: NA
V: TRBV5-1
CDR3: CASSLEPGQTLSNTGELFF
DNA: TGCGCCAGCAGCTTGGAGCCCGGACAGACTCTCTCGAACACCGGGGAGCTGTTTTTT

D: NA
J: TRBJ1-5
size: many
V: TRBV15
CDR3: CATSSRQIGQPQHF
DNA: TGTGCCACCAGCAGTAGACAGATCGGTCAGCCCCAGCATTTT

D: NA
J: TRBJ1-2
size: once
V: TRBV18
CDR3: CASSPSGFHGYTF
DNA: TGTGCCAGCTCACCTTCGGGGTTCCATGGCTACACCTTC

D: NA
J: TRBJ1-5
size: NA
V: TRBV19
CDR3: CASPSGRIQPQHF
DNA: TGTGCCAGCCCATCAGGGAGGATTCAGCCCCAGCATTTT

D: NA
J: TRBJ2-7
size: NA
V: TRBV30
CDR3: CAWSNGVSSYEQYF
DNA: TGTGCCTGGTCGAACGGGGTGAGCTCCTACGAGCAGTACTTC

D: NA
J: TRBJ1-2
size: NA
V: TRBV29-1
CDR3: CSGRGAGGYTF
DNA: TGCAGCGGACGGGGGGCGGGAGGCTACACCTTC

D: NA
J: TRBJ1-2
size: few
V: TRBV27
CDR3: CASRRTANYGYTF
DNA: TGTGCCAGCAGACGGACAGCTAACTATGGCTACACCTTC

D: NA
J: TRBJ1-6
size: NA
V: TRBV19
CDR3: CASREGNYNSPLHF
DNA: TGTGCCAGTAGGGAGGGGAACTATAATTCACCCCTCCACTTT

D: NA
J: TRBJ2-6
size: NA
V: TRBV6-1
CDR3: CASSVRQLTSGANVLTF
DNA: TGTGCCAGCAGTGTTAGACAGTTAACCTCGGGGGCCAACGTCCTGACTTTC

D: TRBD1
J: TRBJ2-5
size: NA
V: TRBV28
CDR3: CASSDDRVQETQYF
DNA: TGTGCCAGCAGTGATGACAGGGTCCAAGAGACCCAGTACTTC